These 20 T cell receptor beta chains were sequenced from one sample in a study of cytomegalovirus exposure and HLA in healthy donors. The protocol was immunoSEQ multiplex PCR, while the TCRdb copy is restricted to in-frame clones and leaves out a portion. The sample has 180,000 or so clones, 86% seen once; the top ten hold around 7.2%. The sample was PBMCs. These receptors all come from a man aged 25 to 40 in good health and CMV-seropositive.

The table lists this clone with a count of one. V gene TRBV4-3 combines with J gene TRBJ2-7, with 8 positions matching TRBD1. The trim removed 0 bases at V and 3 bases at J, leaving 4 bases unmatched. The CDR3 sequence is 15 residues long. Germline CDR1 reads LGHNA; CDR2 reads YSLEER. CDR3 protein: CASSQEQGQDYEQYF. The CDR3 region has the DNA TGCGCCAGCAGCCAAGAACAGGGACAGGACTACGAGCAGTACTTC.

This rearrangement joins TRBV20-1 to TRBJ1-1, with D hard to call. V was clipped by 6 bases and J by 8 bases, with 13 bases between them. The germline V gene has CDR1 DFQATT and CDR2 SNEGSKA (reference sequence). This CDR3 spans 11 amino acids. The CDR3 nucleotides read TGCAGTGCGAGCCCTGCGGGGGAAGCTTTCTTT. It translates to CSASPAGEAFF.

The CDR3 DNA follows: TGTGCCCTGAAAAGAGTTGTGGGGGACAATGAGCAGTTCTTC. Translating gives CALKRVVGDNEQFF. The J gene is TRBJ2-1, the V gene TRBV6-5; D might be TRBD1 or TRBD2, each matching 5 bases. Between the trimmed V and J ends, which lost 11 bases and 5 bases, there was a span of 19 bases. This CDR3 has 14 amino acids. Germline V gene sequence: CDR1 MNHEY, CDR2 SVGAGI.

The chain has TRBV28 and TRBJ2-1; TRBD1 is a possible D gene (6 bases). The CDR3 consists of 16 residues. V gave up 7 bases and J gave up 1 base, with 17 bases separating them. The germline V gene has CDR1 MDHEN and CDR2 SYDVKM. This chain's CDR3 is CASKKTGSLSYNEQFF. Written as DNA, the CDR3 is TGTGCCAGCAAAAAGACAGGTTCACTGTCCTACAATGAGCAGTTCTTC.

The genes are TRBV19 and TRBJ1-5; 7 bases line up with TRBD1. The V segment lost 5 bases and the J segment 0 bases; nucleotides outside the gene matches: 10. Germline loops: CDR1 LNHDA, CDR2 SQIVND (reference sequence). The CDR3 covers 17 residues. The CDR3 bases are TGTGCCAGTAGTGTCCAGGGGGGTATTCATAGCAATCAGCCCCAGCATTTT. This gives the protein CASSVQGGIHSNQPQHF.

The genes are TRBV6-1 and TRBJ2-1, with 10 nucleotides matching TRBD1. The CDR3 is made up of 16 amino acids. V dropped 4 bases and J dropped 6; count of bases not matched to a gene: 9. CDR1 and CDR2 from the germline V gene are MNHNS and SASEGT. This CDR3 is CASSARDRGFSNEQFF. The CDR3 DNA follows: TGTGCCAGCAGTGCCCGGGACAGGGGTTTCAGCAATGAGCAGTTCTTC.

The chain uses TRBV7-3 and TRBJ1-2; D may be TRBD1 (6 bases). The CDR3 has 14 amino acids. Trimming pared 0 bases from V and 4 bases from J, leaving 9 bases between. Germline CDR1 and CDR2: SGHTA and FQGTGA. CDR3 in DNA: TGTGCCAGCAGCTTAACCCCGGACAGCTATGGCTACACCTTC. Its protein product is CASSLTPDSYGYTF.

This sequence joins TRBV27 and TRBJ1-1, with 8 bases aligning to TRBD1. The germline CDR1 and CDR2 sequences are MNHEY and SMNVEV (reference sequence). The V segment lost 10 bases and the J segment 5 bases; nucleotides outside the gene matches: 6. The CDR3 runs to 12 residues. CDR3 bases: TGTGCCACCCGACAGGGGAGGACTGAAGCTTTCTTT. This sequence encodes CATRQGRTEAFF.

The V call is TRBV7-2, the J call TRBJ2-7; D gene uncertain. V lost 1 base and J lost 2, with 12 bases in between. The germline gives CDR1 SGHTA, CDR2 FQGNSA. The CDR3 is 15 residues long. CDR3 DNA sequence: TGTGCCAGCAGCTTAGGATTGGCCAGCACCTACGAGCAGTACTTC. Translation: CASSLGLASTYEQYF.

The chain couples TRBV6-6 to TRBJ2-7; D tentatively reads TRBD1 or TRBD2 (6 bases each). The germline V gene encodes CDR1 MNHNY and CDR2 SVGAGI (reference sequence). V was clipped by 6 bases and J by 3 bases, with 21 bases between them. This CDR3 has 16 residues. The CDR3 DNA follows: TGTGCCAGCAGGGAGTTAAGGGGGGCGGCCTACTACGAGCAGTACTTC. This codes for CASRELRGAAYYEQYF.

The rearrangement joins TRBV27 to TRBJ1-1, with a possible D match to TRBD1 (5 bases). The CDR3 runs to 14 residues. The germline CDR1 and CDR2 sequences are MNHEY and SMNVEV (reference sequence). The V and J ends lost 4 bases and 7 bases respectively, with 16 bases between them. CDR3: CASSSPLGGVEAFF. The DNA of the CDR3 is TGTGCCAGCAGTTCCCCTCTGGGAGGGGTTGAAGCTTTCTTT.

This sequence joins TRBV18 and TRBJ2-7, with D possibly being TRBD1 (5 bases). CDR1 is KGHSH and CDR2 is LQKENI in the germline V gene. V dropped 5 bases and J dropped 1 base, with 15 bases sitting between them. The CDR3 length is 15 residues. The CDR3 loop is CASSIDSSASYEQYF. CDR3 nucleotides: TGTGCCAGCTCAATAGACAGTTCAGCTTCCTACGAGCAGTACTTC.

The rearrangement uses TRBV7-8 and TRBJ1-6; D not certain. CDR1 is SGHVS and CDR2 is FQNEAQ in the germline V gene. Trimming removed 1 base from V and 0 bases from J, with 10 bases in between. This CDR3 is 17 amino acids long. In DNA form, the CDR3 reads TGTGCCAGCAGCTTAGTAGTAGGGAGCTCCTATAATTCACCCCTCCACTTT. Translating gives CASSLVVGSSYNSPLHF.

V gene TRBV30 combines with J gene TRBJ2-7, with a tentative D call TRBD1 (5 bases). V lost 2 bases and J lost 3, with 11 bases in between. This CDR3 region has 13 residues. The germline V gene encodes CDR1 GTSNPN and CDR2 SVGIG (reference sequence). CDR3 DNA sequence: TGTGCCTGGAGTCCAGGGCCCTACTACGAGCAGTACTTC. Translating gives CAWSPGPYYEQYF.

The chain has TRBV5-3 and TRBJ2-3; TRBD1 might be the D (7 bases). TRBV5-3 is treated as an ORF (open reading frame) with a function not yet certain. This CDR3 region has 17 residues. V was cut by 1 base and J by 1 base, with 16 bases left in between. CDR3: CARSLQEGARGTDTQYF. The DNA of the CDR3 is TGTGCCAGAAGCTTGCAGGAGGGGGCGAGGGGCACAGATACGCAGTATTTT.

CDR3 coding DNA: TGTGCCAGCAGCGTCGGATTGGGGTCCTACAATGAGCAGTTCTTC. It codes for CASSVGLGSYNEQFF. The rearrangement joins TRBV9 to TRBJ2-1, with D uncertain. Germline CDR1 and CDR2: SGDLS and YYNGEE. CDR3 length equals 15 residues. V was trimmed by 2 bases and J by 1 base, leaving 10 bases between them.

V usage is TRBV27 and J usage is TRBJ1-6; D call uncertain. The CDR3 totals 12 residues. The V gene lost 3 bases and the J gene lost 10 bases, with 7 bases spanning the gap. Germline CDR1 reads MNHEY; CDR2 reads SMNVEV (reference sequence). CDR3 sequence (DNA): TGTGCCAGCAGTTTGGGTGGGTCACCCCTCCACTTT. Translated, it gives CASSLGGSPLHF.

CDR3 sequence: CASSYSGGTQYF. In nucleotides, the CDR3 is TGTGCCAGCAGTTACTCGGGAGGTACGCAGTATTTT. The V gene is TRBV6-6, the J gene TRBJ2-3; possibly TRBD2 for D (6 bases). Trimming took 0 bases from V and 8 from J, leaving 6 bases between them. CDR3 length: 12 residues. Germline loops: CDR1 MNHNY, CDR2 SVGAGI (reference sequence).

The chain has TRBV11-2 and TRBJ2-2; D is undetermined. The CDR3 is 12 residues long. The V gene lost 5 bases and the J gene lost 6 bases, with 7 bases spanning the gap. Germline-derived CDR1 and CDR2 are SGHAT and FQNNGV. The CDR3 sequence is CASSPPAGELFF. CDR3 DNA sequence: TGTGCCAGCAGCCCCCCGGCCGGGGAGCTGTTTTTT.

The V and J genes are TRBV2 and TRBJ2-3, with 7 nucleotides matching TRBD1. J gave up 10 bases and V 6 bases, and 7 bases lay outside the gene matches. Germline lookup yields CDR1 SNHLY and CDR2 FYNNEI. The length of the CDR3 is 12 residues. The CDR3 loop reads CASRPDRVAQYF. The DNA for the CDR3 is TGTGCCAGCAGACCTGACAGGGTAGCGCAGTATTTT.